This T cell receptor (beta chain) derives from a study of shared clonotypes between healthy human individuals. Whole-study results and caveats: Naive CD4 clonotype sharing across several donors was about 5%.

The table lists this clone with a count of one. The antigen is undetermined. Clones were read by immunoSEQ multiplex PCR, and TCRdb kept only the in-frame ones, dropping some. The sample has millions of clones; just over 90% are singletons. Deletions cut 10 bases from V and 3 bases from J, with 10 bases between. Per germline, CDR1 LNHDA and CDR2 SQIVND (reference sequence). There are 11 residues in the CDR3. V gene TRBV19 combines with J gene TRBJ2-7; D not resolved. The receptor's source is a man aged 18 to 29 in good health. Some clones in this sample may be carry-over from other donors' samples. The sample consisted of naive CD4+ T cells from PBMCs. Subset in this sample: CD45RA+ positively selected. The CDR3 DNA sequence: TGTGCCACACTAAAAAACTACGAGCAGTACTTC. It is translated as CATLKNYEQYF.